Listed below are T cell receptor beta chains from one sample, sequenced in a study of blood T cell repertoires in COVID-19. Data came from immunoSEQ multiplex PCR; TCRdb stores just in-frame clones and leaves some out. Of 7,500 to 8,500 clones listed, 70% to 75% are singletons. The sample comprised peripheral blood. The receptors stem from a human donor in a cohort sampled during active COVID-19. Both conserved end residues are part of each CDR3. The D gene is left open where the match is weak. Not every row has a clone size; where given, it reads once, few, many or a size class.

>12|TRBJ2-2|.|TRBV12-3/TRBV12-4|.
TGTGCCAGCAGTCTAGACTTGGGGGAGCTGTTTTTT
CASSLDLGELFF
>14|TRBJ2-7|.|TRBV28|.
TGTGCCAGCGTTAAGACGGGAAGAGCCTACGAGCAGTACTTC
CASVKTGRAYEQYF
>11|TRBJ2-7|.|TRBV7-9|.
TGTGCCAGCAGCTCCTCAGACGAGCAGTACTTC
CASSSSDEQYF
>10|TRBJ1-1|.|TRBV19|TRBD1
TGCGGACAGGGATGCACTGAAGCTTTCTTT
CGQGCTEAFF
>19|TRBJ1-2|.|TRBV4-1|.
TGCGCCAGCAGCCAAGATCCCTACCCCCGACAGCTCCCGAGGAATGGCTACACCTTC
CASSQDPYPRQLPRNGYTF
>14|TRBJ2-1|.|TRBV28|TRBD2
TGTGCCAGCATGGGGGGGATTCAAGGCAATGAGCAGTTCTTC
CASMGGIQGNEQFF
>16|TRBJ1-1|.|TRBV10-3|.
TGTGCCATCAGATCAGACAAACAGGGATATAACACTGAAGCTTTCTTT
CAIRSDKQGYNTEAFF
>14|TRBJ2-1|.|TRBV7-2|.
TGTGCCAGCAGCCCTGGACTATCTTACAATGAGCAGTTCTTC
CASSPGLSYNEQFF
>16|TRBJ2-1|.|TRBV6-5|.
TGTGCCAGCAGTTTCTCAGGACAGGGAGGGGCAAATGAGCAGTTCTTC
CASSFSGQGGANEQFF
>14|TRBJ1-1|.|TRBV10-3|TRBD1
TGTGCCATCAGTCGACCAGGGGGGAACACTGAAGCTTTCTTT
CAISRPGGNTEAFF
>12|TRBJ2-1|.|TRBV4-1|.
TGCGCCAGCCAGGGACTTCACAATGAGCAGTTCTTC
CASQGLHNEQFF
>16|TRBJ2-3|.|TRBV2|TRBD1
TGTGCCAGCAGGGAACTGGACAGGGGGCAGCAAGATACGCAGTATTTT
CASRELDRGQQDTQYF
>16|TRBJ2-1|.|TRBV7-2|.
TGTGCCAGCAGCCTCTCGCCCCGAGACTACCTGGGGGAGCAGTTCTTC
CASSLSPRDYLGEQFF
>14|TRBJ2-7|few|TRBV27|.
TGTGCCAGCAGTCAGTACAGGGGAGGAAACGAGCAGTACTTC
CASSQYRGGNEQYF
>14|TRBJ2-7|.|TRBV28|.
TGTGCCAGCAGCCCCACGGTCGAGTACTACGAGCAGTACTTC
CASSPTVEYYEQYF
>17|TRBJ2-3|.|TRBV5-1|TRBD2
TGCGCCAGCAGCTTGGTTACCAGACTAGCGGGCACAGATACGCAGTATTTT
CASSLVTRLAGTDTQYF
>11|TRBJ1-2|few|TRBV6-6|.
TGTGCCGTGGCGCCGGCGGGCGGCTACACCTTC
CAVAPAGGYTF
>13|TRBJ2-5|.|TRBV28|.
TGTGCCAGCAGCTTACAGGTAGTGGAGACCCAGTACTTC
CASSLQVVETQYF
>13|TRBJ2-7|few|TRBV15|.
TGTGCCACCAGCTTCGACAGGAGCTACGAGCAGTACTTC
CATSFDRSYEQYF
>15|TRBJ2-4|medium-sized|TRBV28|.
TGTGCCAGCAGTACAAACCCGGGGGTGGGAGACATTCAGTACTTC
CASSTNPGVGDIQYF
>13|TRBJ1-2|.|TRBV6-5|.
TGTGCCAGCAGTTACAGTAGGAGGGATGGCTACACCTTC
CASSYSRRDGYTF
>15|TRBJ2-1|.|TRBV6-1|.
TGTGCCAGCAGTGAAGATTCAGGGGTGATTAATGAGCAGTTCTTC
CASSEDSGVINEQFF
>14|TRBJ2-7|.|TRBV11-2|.
TGTGCCAGCAGCTTTGGGTCGGGAGCTTACGAGCAGTACTTC
CASSFGSGAYEQYF
>16|TRBJ2-5|.|TRBV15|TRBD2
TGTGCCACCAGCAGACCCGGACTAGTCTCCCAAGAGACCCAGTACTTC
CATSRPGLVSQETQYF
>16|TRBJ2-6|.|TRBV12-5|TRBD1
TGTGCTAGTGGGGGGACAGGGGAGCATGGGGCCAACGTCCTGACTTTC
CASGGTGEHGANVLTF
>13|TRBJ1-2|.|TRBV6-5|.
TGTGCCAGCAGGGGCAGGGTGGACTATGGCTACACCTTC
CASRGRVDYGYTF
>14|TRBJ1-5|.|TRBV5-6|.
TGTGCCAGCAGCTTTTGGACAGACAATCAGCCCCAGCATTTT
CASSFWTDNQPQHF
>15|TRBJ2-7|.|TRBV4-3|.
TGCGCCAGCAGCCAAGCAGCAGGGAGGTCCTACGAGCAGTACTTC
CASSQAAGRSYEQYF
>17|TRBJ2-2|.|TRBV5-6|.
TGTGCCAGCAGCTTTCAAAGAACAGGGCTGAGAGGCGGGGAGCTGTTTTTT
CASSFQRTGLRGGELFF
>15|TRBJ2-1|.|TRBV7-2|TRBD2
TGTGCCAGCAGCTCCGCCGCGGGAGGGTCTCATGAGCAGTTCTTC
CASSSAAGGSHEQFF
>13|TRBJ2-7|.|TRBV7-7|TRBD2
TGTGCTAGCAGCTTAGAGACTAGCGGCGAGCAGTACTTC
CASSLETSGEQYF
>11|TRBJ2-7|.|TRBV10-3|.
TGTGCCATCAGCGGCGGGAATGAGCAGTACTTC
CAISGGNEQYF
>13|TRBJ2-5|.|TRBV6-6|TRBD1
TGTGCCAGCAGGAACAGGGGACCAGAGACCCAGTACTTC
CASRNRGPETQYF
>16|TRBJ2-3|.|TRBV7-2|.
TGTGCCAGCAGCTTGCGAGTCCTGCTTTCCACAGATACGCAGTATTTT
CASSLRVLLSTDTQYF
>15|TRBJ1-4|.|TRBV4-3|TRBD1
TGCGCCAGCAGCCAAGATACAGGGGCGGCGGAAAAACTGTTTTTT
CASSQDTGAAEKLFF
>16|TRBJ2-7|.|TRBV6-5|.
TGTGCCAGCAGTTACTCGAATGGGGCTCAAGGGAACGAGCAGTACTTC
CASSYSNGAQGNEQYF